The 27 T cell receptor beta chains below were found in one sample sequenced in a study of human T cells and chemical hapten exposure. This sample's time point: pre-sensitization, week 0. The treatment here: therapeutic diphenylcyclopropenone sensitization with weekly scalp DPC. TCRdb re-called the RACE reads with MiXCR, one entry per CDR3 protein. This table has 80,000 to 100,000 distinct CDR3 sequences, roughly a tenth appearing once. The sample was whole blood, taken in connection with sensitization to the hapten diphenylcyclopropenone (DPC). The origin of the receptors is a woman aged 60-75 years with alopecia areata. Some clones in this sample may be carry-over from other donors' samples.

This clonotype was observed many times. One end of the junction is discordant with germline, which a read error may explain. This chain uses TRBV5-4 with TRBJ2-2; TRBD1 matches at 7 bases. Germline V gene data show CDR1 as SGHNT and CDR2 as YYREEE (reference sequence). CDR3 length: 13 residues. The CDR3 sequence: CAVQGQNPGELFF. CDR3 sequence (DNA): TGTGCCGTCCAGGGACAGAACCCCGGGGAGCTGTTTTTT.

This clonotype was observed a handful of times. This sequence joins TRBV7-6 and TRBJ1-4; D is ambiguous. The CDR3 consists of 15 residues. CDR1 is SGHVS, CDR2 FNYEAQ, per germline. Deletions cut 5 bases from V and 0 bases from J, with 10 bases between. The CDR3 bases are TGTGCCAGCAGCAGAATCGGCTCAACTAATGAAAAACTGTTTTTT. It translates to CASSRIGSTNEKLFF.

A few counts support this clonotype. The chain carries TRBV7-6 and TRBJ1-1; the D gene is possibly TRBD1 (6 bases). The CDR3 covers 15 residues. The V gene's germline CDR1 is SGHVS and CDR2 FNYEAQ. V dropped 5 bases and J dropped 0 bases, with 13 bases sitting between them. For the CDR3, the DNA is TGTGCCAGCAGCCCCAGGACAGTCCTGAACACTGAAGCTTTCTTT. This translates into CASSPRTVLNTEAFF.

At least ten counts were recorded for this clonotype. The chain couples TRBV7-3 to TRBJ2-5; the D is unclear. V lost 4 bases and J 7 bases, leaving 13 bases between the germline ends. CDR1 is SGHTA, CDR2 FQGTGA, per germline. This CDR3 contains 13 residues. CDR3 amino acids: CASSSLVMGTQYF. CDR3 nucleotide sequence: TGTGCCAGCAGCTCCCTAGTTATGGGGACCCAGTACTTC.

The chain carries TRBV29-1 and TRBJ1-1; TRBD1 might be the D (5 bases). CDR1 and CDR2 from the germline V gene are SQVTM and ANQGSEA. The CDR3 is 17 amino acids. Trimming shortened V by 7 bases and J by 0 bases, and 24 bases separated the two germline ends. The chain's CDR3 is CSAGRGIGAGMNTEAFF. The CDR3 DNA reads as TGCAGCGCGGGGCGCGGTATAGGAGCCGGTATGAACACTGAAGCTTTCTTT.

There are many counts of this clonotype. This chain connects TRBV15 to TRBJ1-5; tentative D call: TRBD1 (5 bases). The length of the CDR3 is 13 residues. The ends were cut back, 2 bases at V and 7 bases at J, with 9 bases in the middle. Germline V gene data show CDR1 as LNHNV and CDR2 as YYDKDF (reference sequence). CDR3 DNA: TGTGCCACCAGCAGAAACGACAGACAGCCCCAGCATTTT. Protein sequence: CATSRNDRQPQHF.

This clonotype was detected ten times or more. As DNA, the CDR3 is TGCAGCGTTGAGGGGGAGGCTAGCGGTGGTAAGAAAGAGACCCAGTACTTC. This encodes CSVEGEASGGKKETQYF. The chain is built from TRBV29-1 and TRBJ2-5; TRBD2 matches at 7 bases. V was pared by 3 bases and J by 3 bases, with 16 bases of the junction left unmatched. Germline CDR1 is SQVTM and CDR2 is ANQGSEA. The CDR3 totals 17 residues.

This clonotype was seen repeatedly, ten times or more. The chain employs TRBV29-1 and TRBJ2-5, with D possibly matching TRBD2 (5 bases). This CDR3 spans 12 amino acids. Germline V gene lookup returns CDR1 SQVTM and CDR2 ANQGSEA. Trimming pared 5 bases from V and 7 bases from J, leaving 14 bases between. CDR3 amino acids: CSVQTGGGTQYF. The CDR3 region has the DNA TGCAGCGTTCAAACCGGAGGAGGGACCCAGTACTTC.

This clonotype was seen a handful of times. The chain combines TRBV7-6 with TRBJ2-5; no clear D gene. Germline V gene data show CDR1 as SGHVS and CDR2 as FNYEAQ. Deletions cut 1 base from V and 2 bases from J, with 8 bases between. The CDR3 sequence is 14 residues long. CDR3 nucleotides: TGTGCCAGCAGCTTAGGGACCACTCAAGAGACCCAGTACTTC. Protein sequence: CASSLGTTQETQYF.

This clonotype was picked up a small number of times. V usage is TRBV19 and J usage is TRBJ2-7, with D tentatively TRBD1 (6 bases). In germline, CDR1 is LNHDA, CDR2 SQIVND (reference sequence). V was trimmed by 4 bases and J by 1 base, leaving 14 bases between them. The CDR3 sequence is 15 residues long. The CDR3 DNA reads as TGTGCCAGTAGTAAAGGACAGATGGGGTCCTACGAGCAGTACTTC. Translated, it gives CASSKGQMGSYEQYF.

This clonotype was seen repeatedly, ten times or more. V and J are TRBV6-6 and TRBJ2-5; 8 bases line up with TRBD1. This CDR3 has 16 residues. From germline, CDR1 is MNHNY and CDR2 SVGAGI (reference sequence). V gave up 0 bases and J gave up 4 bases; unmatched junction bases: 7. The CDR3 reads CASSYSTIGQGETQYF. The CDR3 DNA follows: TGTGCCAGCAGTTACTCGACGATAGGACAGGGAGAGACCCAGTACTTC.

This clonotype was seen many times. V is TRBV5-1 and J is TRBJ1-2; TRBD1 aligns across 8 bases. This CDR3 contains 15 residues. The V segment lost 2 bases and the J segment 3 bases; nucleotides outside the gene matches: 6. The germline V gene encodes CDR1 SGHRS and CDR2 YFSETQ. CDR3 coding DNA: TGCGCCAGCAGCTTCACAGGGGGAAAAGACTATGGCTACACCTTC. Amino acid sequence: CASSFTGGKDYGYTF.

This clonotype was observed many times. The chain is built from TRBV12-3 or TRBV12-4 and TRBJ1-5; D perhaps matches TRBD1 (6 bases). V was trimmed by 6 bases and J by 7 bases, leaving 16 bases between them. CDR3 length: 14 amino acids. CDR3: CASSPSGADQPQHF. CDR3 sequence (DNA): TGTGCCAGCAGCCCTTCAGGGGCGGACCAGCCCCAGCATTTT.

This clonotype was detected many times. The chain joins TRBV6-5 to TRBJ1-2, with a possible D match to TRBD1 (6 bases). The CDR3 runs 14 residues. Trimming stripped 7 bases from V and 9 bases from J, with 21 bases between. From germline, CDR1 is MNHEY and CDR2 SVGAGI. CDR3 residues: CASTAGGSQVRYTF. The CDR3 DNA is TGTGCCAGCACTGCCGGGGGCTCTCAAGTCCGCTACACCTTC.

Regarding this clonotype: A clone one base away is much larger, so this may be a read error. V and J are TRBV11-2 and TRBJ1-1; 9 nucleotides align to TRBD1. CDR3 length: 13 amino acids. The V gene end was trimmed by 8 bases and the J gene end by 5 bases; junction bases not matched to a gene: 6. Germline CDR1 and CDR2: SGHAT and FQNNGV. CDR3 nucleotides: TGTGCCAGCGGGGGACAGGGAGGAACTGAAGCTTTCTTT. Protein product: CASGGQGGTEAFF.

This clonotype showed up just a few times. CDR3 coding DNA: TGTGCCAGCAGCGTAGGTAGCAATCAGCCCCAGCATTTT. It yields the protein CASSVGSNQPQHF. The chain is built from TRBV9 and TRBJ1-5; D is uncertain. The CDR3 runs 13 residues. Trimming removed 0 bases at V and 0 bases at J, with 1 base between. CDR1 and CDR2 from the germline V gene are SGDLS and YYNGEE.

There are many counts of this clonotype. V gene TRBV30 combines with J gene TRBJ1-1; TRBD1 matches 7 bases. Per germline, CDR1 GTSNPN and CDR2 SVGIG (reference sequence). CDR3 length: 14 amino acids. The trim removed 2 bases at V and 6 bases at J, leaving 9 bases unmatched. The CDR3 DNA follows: TGTGCCTGGAGTCGCCGGGACAGAAACTCTGAAGCTTTCTTT. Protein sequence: CAWSRRDRNSEAFF.

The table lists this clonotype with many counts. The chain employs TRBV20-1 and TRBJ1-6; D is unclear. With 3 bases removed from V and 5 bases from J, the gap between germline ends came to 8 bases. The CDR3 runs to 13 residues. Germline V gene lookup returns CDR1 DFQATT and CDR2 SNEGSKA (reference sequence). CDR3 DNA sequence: TGCAGTGCTAGCAACAGAGATAATTCACCCCTCCACTTT. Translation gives CSASNRDNSPLHF.

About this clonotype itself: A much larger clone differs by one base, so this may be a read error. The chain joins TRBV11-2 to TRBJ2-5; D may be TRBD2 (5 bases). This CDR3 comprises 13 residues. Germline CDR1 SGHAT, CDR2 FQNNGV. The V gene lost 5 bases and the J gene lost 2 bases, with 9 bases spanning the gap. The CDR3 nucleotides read TGTGCCAGCAGCCAGGACTTTCAAGAGACCCAGTACTTC. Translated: CASSQDFQETQYF.

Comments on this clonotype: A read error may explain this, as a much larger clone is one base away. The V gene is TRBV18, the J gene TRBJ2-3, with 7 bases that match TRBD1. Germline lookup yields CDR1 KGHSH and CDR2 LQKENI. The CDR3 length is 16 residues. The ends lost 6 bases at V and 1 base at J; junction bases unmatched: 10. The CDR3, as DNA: TGTGCCAGCTCGCCTCGAGGACAGGTGGGCACAGATACGCAGTATTTT. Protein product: CASSPRGQVGTDTQYF.

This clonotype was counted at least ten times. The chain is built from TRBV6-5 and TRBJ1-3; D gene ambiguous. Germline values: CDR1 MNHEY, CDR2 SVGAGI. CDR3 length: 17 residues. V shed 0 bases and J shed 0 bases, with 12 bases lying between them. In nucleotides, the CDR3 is TGTGCCAGCAGTTACTCTTCAACAAGAAGCTCTGGAAACACCATATATTTT. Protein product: CASSYSSTRSSGNTIYF.

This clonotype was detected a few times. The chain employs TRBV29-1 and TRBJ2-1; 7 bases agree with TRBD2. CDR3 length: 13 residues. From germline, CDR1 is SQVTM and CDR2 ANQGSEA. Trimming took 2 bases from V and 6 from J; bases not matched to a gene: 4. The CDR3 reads CSVEPGLVNEQFF. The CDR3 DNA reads TGCAGCGTTGAACCCGGACTAGTCAATGAGCAGTTCTTC.

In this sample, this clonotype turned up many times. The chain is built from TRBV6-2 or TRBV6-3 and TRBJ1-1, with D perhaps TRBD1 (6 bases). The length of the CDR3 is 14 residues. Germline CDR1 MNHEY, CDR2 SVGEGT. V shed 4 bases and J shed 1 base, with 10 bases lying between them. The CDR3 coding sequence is TGTGCCAGCAGTTGGAACAGGGCGAACACTGAAGCTTTCTTT. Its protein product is CASSWNRANTEAFF.

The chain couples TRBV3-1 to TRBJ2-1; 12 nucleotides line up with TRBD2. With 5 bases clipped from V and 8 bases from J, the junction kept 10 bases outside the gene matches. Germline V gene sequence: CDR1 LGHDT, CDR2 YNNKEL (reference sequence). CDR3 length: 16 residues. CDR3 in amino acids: CASSTTPSGGADEQFF. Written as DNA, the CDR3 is TGTGCCAGCAGCACCACACCTAGCGGGGGGGCTGATGAGCAGTTCTTC.

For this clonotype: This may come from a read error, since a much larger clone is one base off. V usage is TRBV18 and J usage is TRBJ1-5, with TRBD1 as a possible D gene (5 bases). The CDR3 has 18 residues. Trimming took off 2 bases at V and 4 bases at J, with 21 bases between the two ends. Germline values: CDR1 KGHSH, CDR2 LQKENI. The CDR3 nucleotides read TGTGCCAGCTCACCAACCCTTCTTGGTACAGGTCTTAATCAGCCCCAGCATTTT. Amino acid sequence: CASSPTLLGTGLNQPQHF.

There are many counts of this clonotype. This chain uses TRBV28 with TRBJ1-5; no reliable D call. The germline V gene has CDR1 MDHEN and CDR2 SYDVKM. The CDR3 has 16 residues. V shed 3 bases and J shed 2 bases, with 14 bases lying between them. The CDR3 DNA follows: TGTGCCAGCAGTTTGACTCCCGGGGAGGGCAATCAGCCCCAGCATTTT. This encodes CASSLTPGEGNQPQHF.

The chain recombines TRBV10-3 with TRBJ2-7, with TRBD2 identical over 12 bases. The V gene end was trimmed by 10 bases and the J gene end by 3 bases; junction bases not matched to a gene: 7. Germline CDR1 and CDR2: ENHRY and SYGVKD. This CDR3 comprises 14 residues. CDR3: CATWTSGAVYEQYF. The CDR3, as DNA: TGTGCCACCTGGACTAGCGGGGCCGTCTACGAGCAGTACTTC.